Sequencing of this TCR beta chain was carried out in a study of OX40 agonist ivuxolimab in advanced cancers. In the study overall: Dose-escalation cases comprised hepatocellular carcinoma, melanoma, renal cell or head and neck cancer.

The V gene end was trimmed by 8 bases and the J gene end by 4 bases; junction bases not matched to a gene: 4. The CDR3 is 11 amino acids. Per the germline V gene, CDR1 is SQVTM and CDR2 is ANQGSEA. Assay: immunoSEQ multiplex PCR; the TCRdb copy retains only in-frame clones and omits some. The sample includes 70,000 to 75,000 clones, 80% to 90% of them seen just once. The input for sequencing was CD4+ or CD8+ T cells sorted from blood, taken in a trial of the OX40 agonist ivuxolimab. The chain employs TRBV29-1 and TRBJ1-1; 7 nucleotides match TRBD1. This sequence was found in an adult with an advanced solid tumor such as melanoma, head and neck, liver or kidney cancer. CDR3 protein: CSSRDSTEAFF. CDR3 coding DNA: TGCAGCTCCCGGGACAGCACTGAAGCTTTCTTT.